The source of this TCR beta chain is a study of blood T cell repertoires in COVID-19. Study details: The origin of the acute and convalescent COVID-19 samples was the United States, Italy and Spain. In each case, the material was cDNA or gDNA derived from T cells, B-cell-depleted T cells, or PBMCs.

The CDR3 extends over 14 amino acids. J lost 2 bases, V lost 7 bases, and 5 bases had no gene match. From germline, CDR1 is MNHEY and CDR2 SVGAGI. Per the authors' pipeline: Researchers report that nucleated cell counts were estimated from reference gene primer amplification. The assay was immunoSEQ multiplex PCR, and TCRdb's table has in-frame clones only and misses some. D and trimming were read from the DNA, whereas the V and J calls and clone size are those reported in that table. This sample yields 59,000 or so clones, of which around 82% are seen a single time; 7.2% belongs to the top ten. This TCR came from a man aged 55 to 70 with acute or convalescent COVID-19. V usage is TRBV6-5 and J usage is TRBJ1-3, with 7 bases that match TRBD1. The sequencing input was peripheral blood. CDR3 in DNA: TGTGCCAGCAACCCGACAGGGACTGGAAACACCATATATTTT. This encodes CASNPTGTGNTIYF.